The source of this T cell receptor (beta chain) is a study of blood T cells in healthy people across ages. A second PCR of 7 to 11 cycles used a sample-barcoded 5' primer and a J-beta primer mix. Via MiXCR, TCRdb re-called the 5' RACE reads, giving one row per CDR3 protein. The sample has 540,000 or so distinct CDR3 sequences; 24% are singletons. This CDR3 comprises 15 residues. CDR1 and CDR2 from the germline V gene are DFQATT and SNEGSKA (reference sequence). The V and J ends lost 1 base and 1 base respectively, with 14 bases between them. These data also formed part of another study, on T cells of mothers and their children.

This rearrangement joins TRBV20-1 to TRBJ2-7; tentatively, D is TRBD1 (5 bases). The TCR sequence derives from a boy between 10 and 17 years old in good health. Input material: blood. The CDR3 spells CSARGARVSSYEQYF. CDR3 bases: TGCAGTGCTAGAGGGGCCAGGGTATCGTCCTACGAGCAGTACTTC.